Below, 29 T cell receptor beta chains from the same sample are listed, as sequenced in a study of CD8 T cells in ankylosing spondylitis. TCRdb independently ran MiXCR on the 5' RACE reads; one entry per CDR3 protein. The profile covers about 160,000 distinct CDR3 sequences, with about a sixth appearing a single time and about 7.6% taken by the ten largest. The specimen sequenced was blood, either unsorted or a sorted T cell fraction (not recorded which). All receptors derive from a male donor with ankylosing spondylitis or in good health (not recorded which).

This chain uses TRBV11-2 with TRBJ2-7; D unclear. Trimming cost V 1 base and J 2 bases, with 3 bases left between them. Germline CDR1 and CDR2: SGHAT and FQNNGV. This CDR3 comprises 12 residues. CDR3 protein: CASSLVPYEQYF. The CDR3 DNA sequence: TGTGCCAGCAGCTTAGTACCCTACGAGCAGTACTTC.

This clonotype was recorded a few times. The chain is built from TRBV12-3 or TRBV12-4 and TRBJ2-2, with D perhaps TRBD2 (5 bases). The ends were cut back, 6 bases at V and 1 base at J, with 9 bases in the middle. The CDR3 length is 14 residues. In DNA form, the CDR3 reads TGTGCCAGCAGCCCTGGAGGGAACACCGGGGAGCTGTTTTTT. Protein product: CASSPGGNTGELFF.

The chain combines TRBV5-2 with TRBJ1-5; the table's D gene call, TRBD1, was not cross checked with the DNA. TRBV5-2 represents a pseudogene. The CDR3 spans 16 residues. CDR3 in DNA: TGTGCCTGGAATGACAGGGGGCGAAGTGGCAATCAGCCCCAGCATTTT. It codes for CAWNDRGRSGNQPQHF.

With regard to this clonotype: With a much larger clone just one base away, this may be a read error. The V gene is TRBV20-1, the J gene TRBJ2-1; 8 positions agree with TRBD2. This CDR3 comprises 14 residues. Per the germline V gene, CDR1 is DFQATT and CDR2 is SNEGSKA (reference sequence). The CDR3 reads CSAYGRAIDNGQFF. The CDR3 DNA is TGCAGTGCGTACGGGAGGGCCATCGACAATGGGCAGTTCTTC.

V and J are TRBV6-1 and TRBJ2-1, with D possibly matching TRBD1 (5 bases). Germline-derived CDR1 and CDR2 are MNHNS and SASEGT. Trimming removed 4 bases at V and 0 bases at J, with 10 bases between. There are 15 residues in the CDR3. This CDR3 reads CASSADRSSYNEQFF. In nucleotides, the CDR3 is TGTGCCAGCAGTGCCGACAGAAGCTCCTACAATGAGCAGTTCTTC.

This clonotype was found many times. This chain uses TRBV12-3 or TRBV12-4 with TRBJ2-4; TRBD1 agrees at 7 bases. The CDR3 contains 16 residues. With V trimmed by 5 bases and J by 7 bases, 14 bases remained unmatched. The CDR3 sequence: CASSRQGAMIGNIQYF. DNA of the CDR3: TGTGCCAGCAGTCGACAGGGAGCCATGATCGGGAACATTCAGTACTTC.

Regarding this clonotype: A much larger clone lies a single base off, so this may be a read error. J is TRBJ2-7 and V is TRBV10-3, with TRBD2 matching 7 bases. J lost 3 bases, V lost 9 bases, and 11 bases had no gene match. The CDR3 spans 14 residues. The germline CDR1 and CDR2 sequences are ENHRY and SYGVKD. In DNA form, the CDR3 reads TGTGCCATTCCGGGAGGTGGTGAGGACTACGAGCAGTACTTC. It yields the protein CAIPGGGEDYEQYF.

Regarding this clonotype: This could be a read error, since a much larger clone is one nucleotide away. This rearrangement joins TRBV12-3 or TRBV12-4 to TRBJ2-3; no definite D call. The CDR3 spans 13 residues. The CDR3 DNA reads as TGTGCCAGCAGCTCCCCTGGCACAGATATGCAGTATTTT. Residues: CASSSPGTDMQYF.

This clonotype came up many times. The chain links TRBV20-1 to TRBJ2-2, with D perhaps matching TRBD1 (6 bases). The CDR3 covers 14 residues. Germline CDR1 DFQATT, CDR2 SNEGSKA (reference sequence). With 6 bases removed from V and 6 bases from J, the gap between germline ends came to 17 bases. The CDR3 protein is CSAPGTNRAGELFF. Written as DNA, the CDR3 is TGCAGTGCCCCAGGGACAAATAGGGCCGGGGAGCTGTTTTTT.

The V gene is TRBV20-1, the J gene TRBJ2-3; D ambiguous. The germline V and J ends were trimmed by 7 bases and 0 bases, with 11 bases remaining between them. The length of the CDR3 is 13 residues. CDR1 and CDR2 from the germline V gene are DFQATT and SNEGSKA (reference sequence). CDR3 sequence: CSEVLTSTDTQYF. The CDR3 DNA reads as TGCAGTGAGGTTCTTACTAGCACAGATACGCAGTATTTT.

V and J are TRBV6-5 and TRBJ1-1; D remains ambiguous. The CDR3 sequence is 14 residues long. CDR1 MNHEY and CDR2 SVGAGI come from the germline V gene. V lost 2 bases and J 0 bases, leaving 7 bases between the germline ends. CDR3 nucleotide sequence: TGTGCCAGCAGTTACGAGCAAGTGAACACTGAAGCTTTCTTT. Amino acid sequence: CASSYEQVNTEAFF.

This clonotype was observed at least ten times. The chain combines TRBV5-1 with TRBJ2-1; D might be TRBD1 or TRBD2, each matching 5 bases. The CDR3 is 13 residues long. From germline, CDR1 is SGHRS and CDR2 YFSETQ. V lost 4 bases, J lost 9 bases, and 14 bases lay in between. For the CDR3, the DNA is TGCGCCAGCAGCGCCGGGGCGGACGTTGAGCAGTTCTTC. It is translated as CASSAGADVEQFF.

The chain links TRBV14 to TRBJ2-1; 9 nucleotides match TRBD2. Germline CDR1 and CDR2: SGHDN and FVKESK. CDR3 length equals 15 residues. V shed 0 bases and J 9 bases; nucleotides not matched to a gene: 6. The CDR3 protein is CASSQDMLAGREQFF. Written as DNA, the CDR3 is TGTGCCAGCAGCCAAGATATGCTAGCGGGACGTGAGCAGTTCTTC.

The V call is TRBV4-2, the J call TRBJ2-3; D remains unclear. This CDR3 has 17 residues. Germline-derived CDR1 and CDR2 are LGHNA and YNFKEQ. Trimming shortened V by 0 bases and J by 0 bases, and 13 bases separated the two germline ends. CDR3 nucleotide sequence: TGTGCCAGCAGCCAAGACCTTCGGGCTACGAGCACAGATACGCAGTATTTT. This codes for CASSQDLRATSTDTQYF.

In its sample, this clonotype was seen a few times. V is TRBV7-6 and J is TRBJ2-5, with 8 bases lining up with TRBD2. V dropped 2 bases and J dropped 4; count of bases not matched to a gene: 3. Looked up from germline, CDR1 is SGHVS and CDR2 is FNYEAQ. The CDR3 covers 14 residues. For the CDR3, the DNA is TGTGCCAGCAGCTTAATTGCGGGGGGAGAGACCCAGTACTTC. Amino acid sequence: CASSLIAGGETQYF.

The chain is built from TRBV5-1 and TRBJ1-1; 7 bases align to TRBD1. V lost 4 bases and J lost 4; bases outside the gene matches: 10. The CDR3 length is 15 residues. Germline lookup yields CDR1 SGHRS and CDR2 YFSETQ. CDR3 DNA sequence: TGCGCCAGCAGCCAGCAGCCCGGGACAGTCACTGAAGCTTTCTTT. Amino acids: CASSQQPGTVTEAFF. Supplemented by reference TRBV5-1 and TRBJ1-1, the full variable domain reads KAGVTQTPRYLIKTRGQQVTLSCSPISGHRSVSWYQQTPGQGLQFLFEYFSETQRNKGNFPGRFSGRQFSNSRSEMNVSTLELGDSALYLCASSQQPGTVTEAFFGQGTRLTVV.

The rearrangement uses TRBV27 and TRBJ1-4, with a possible D match to TRBD1 (5 bases). The CDR3 has 14 amino acids. Trimming removed 5 bases from V and 8 bases from J, with 15 bases in between. The germline gives CDR1 MNHEY, CDR2 SMNVEV (reference sequence). Written as DNA, the CDR3 is TGTGCCAGCAGTCCGACGTGGGGCGGCGAAAAACTGTTTTTT. Translated: CASSPTWGGEKLFF.

This clonotype was seen more than once but under ten times. V usage is TRBV20-1 and J usage is TRBJ2-5; 12 positions match TRBD2. V lost 2 bases and J lost 2; bases outside the gene matches: 6. Germline CDR1 is DFQATT and CDR2 is SNEGSKA (reference sequence). This CDR3 spans 16 amino acids. The CDR3 region has the DNA TGCAGTGCTAGATGGCTAGCGGGAGGGAGACAAGAGACCCAGTACTTC. Its translation: CSARWLAGGRQETQYF.

In its sample, this clonotype was seen a few times. The V call is TRBV11-3, the J call TRBJ2-1; possibly TRBD2 for D (5 bases). Trimming removed 8 bases from V and 6 bases from J, with 17 bases in between. Germline loops: CDR1 SGHNT, CDR2 YENEEA. There are 14 residues in the CDR3. DNA of the CDR3: TGTGCCAGCTCCTCTTTGGGGAGACTCAATGAGCAGTTCTTC. It specifies CASSSLGRLNEQFF. The full variable domain, with the rest looked up from reference TRBV11-3 and TRBJ2-1, is EAGVVQSPRYKIIEKKQPVAFWCNPISGHNTLYWYLQNLGQGPELLIRYENEEAVDDSQLPKDRFSAERLKGVDSTLKIQPAELGDSAVYLCASSSLGRLNEQFFGPGTRLTVL.

This clonotype was counted only a few times. J is TRBJ1-1 and V is TRBV29-1; 7 bases agree with TRBD1. The CDR3 has 14 amino acids. Germline CDR1 is SQVTM and CDR2 is ANQGSEA. With V trimmed by 2 bases and J by 4 bases, 7 bases remained unmatched. CDR3 nucleotide sequence: TGCAGCGTTGAAAGTACAGGGGTCGGCACTGAAGCTTTCTTT. Encoded protein: CSVESTGVGTEAFF.

This clonotype appeared a few times. The rearrangement uses TRBV28 and TRBJ2-3, with 9 positions matching TRBD2. V trimming: 6 bases; J trimming: 0 bases; junction bases outside the gene matches: 4. Germline CDR1 and CDR2: MDHEN and SYDVKM. CDR3 length equals 15 residues. CDR3 sequence: CASRREGLSTDTQYF. The CDR3 DNA follows: TGTGCCAGCAGGCGGGAGGGCCTAAGCACAGATACGCAGTATTTT.

The rearrangement joins TRBV6-1 to TRBJ1-1, with 7 bases lining up with TRBD1. After removal of 6 bases from V and 0 bases from J, the junction contained 4 bases not matched to a gene. Germline V gene lookup returns CDR1 MNHNS and CDR2 SASEGT. The CDR3 is made up of 14 amino acids. The CDR3 bases are TGTGCCAGCAGACTGACAGGGATGAACACTGAAGCTTTCTTT. Its translation is CASRLTGMNTEAFF.

This clonotype is a singleton in its sample. In nucleotides, the CDR3 is TGTGCCAGCAGCTTAGCGCTAGCCAATGAGCAGTTCTTC. Residues: CASSLALANEQFF. This chain joins TRBV11-1 and TRBJ2-1; the D gene is possibly TRBD2 (5 bases). Trimming took 0 bases from V and 6 from J, leaving 6 bases between them. This CDR3 spans 13 amino acids. Germline loops: CDR1 SGHAT, CDR2 FQDESV (reference sequence).

Of note for this clonotype: Just one base apart from a much larger clone, this may be a read error. The chain links TRBV5-1 to TRBJ1-2; D unclear. Germline CDR1 and CDR2: SGHRS and YFSETQ. The CDR3 contains 13 residues. The DNA for the CDR3 is TGCGTCAGCAGCTTGAACAGAGATTATGGCTACACCTTC. Its protein is CVSSLNRDYGYTF.

The table lists this clonotype with many counts. The chain carries TRBV29-1 and TRBJ2-3, with no clear D. CDR3 length equals 13 residues. Germline V lookup: CDR1 SQVTM, CDR2 ANQGSEA. The V and J ends lost 3 bases and 2 bases respectively, with 9 bases between them. This chain's CDR3 is CSVDRDSTDTQYF. In nucleotides, the CDR3 is TGCAGCGTTGACCGCGACTCCACAGATACGCAGTATTTT.

This clonotype was picked up a small number of times. This chain joins TRBV6-5 and TRBJ2-1, with D perhaps TRBD1 or TRBD2 (5 bases each). The germline V gene has CDR1 MNHEY and CDR2 SVGAGI. The CDR3 sequence is 11 residues long. Trimming pared 2 bases from V and 9 bases from J, leaving 5 bases between. The CDR3 here is CASSYGGEQFF. The CDR3 DNA is TGTGCCAGCAGTTACGGGGGTGAGCAGTTCTTC.

V gene TRBV5-1 combines with J gene TRBJ1-1; TRBD1 matches at 7 bases. CDR3 size: 16 residues. Germline V gene lookup returns CDR1 SGHRS and CDR2 YFSETQ. V lost 4 bases and J lost 1; bases outside the gene matches: 10. The CDR3 here is CASSRDSLPQNTEAFF. CDR3 DNA: TGCGCCAGCAGCCGGGACAGCCTCCCTCAGAACACTGAAGCTTTCTTT.

This clonotype was counted ten times or more. This CDR3 is CSARIPGYQETQYF. The CDR3 DNA sequence: TGCAGTGCTAGGATACCGGGATACCAAGAGACCCAGTACTTC. This chain joins TRBV20-1 and TRBJ2-5; D may be TRBD2 (5 bases). The germline V gene encodes CDR1 DFQATT and CDR2 SNEGSKA (reference sequence). The CDR3 length is 14 residues. V was clipped by 3 bases and J by 0 bases, with 11 bases between them.

This clonotype was detected only a few times. This chain links TRBV15 with TRBJ2-6; the D is unclear. V lost 3 bases and J 8 bases, leaving 8 bases between the germline ends. Per germline, CDR1 LNHNV and CDR2 YYDKDF (reference sequence). The CDR3 contains 13 residues. The DNA for the CDR3 is TGTGCCACCAGCAGCGGACGGACCAACGTCCTGACTTTC. Residues: CATSSGRTNVLTF.